A selection of T cell receptor beta chains follows, all from one sample in a study of T cells in tuberculosis. This table comes from immunoSEQ multiplex PCR, and its TCRdb copy is limited to in-frame clones, with some not included. The sample lists about 49,000 clones, 90% to 95% occurring once. The material sequenced was PBMCs, taken at tuberculosis diagnosis. All receptors derive from an adult with tuberculosis. Both conserved end residues are part of each CDR3. Each record gives: V gene, D gene, clone size, J gene, CDR3 DNA, CDR3 protein. The D gene is left open where the match is weak. Clone size is given for some rows only: seen once, a few or many times, or a class if the clone is expanded.

TRBV30,TRBD2,NA,TRBJ2-1,TGTGCCTGGAGTGTCGAACTAGCGGGCCACAATGAGCAGTTCTTC,CAWSVELAGHNEQFF
TRBV19,NA,NA,TRBJ1-2,TGTGCCAGTAGCGTACAGAGATCCTATAACTATGGCTACACCTTC,CASSVQRSYNYGYTF
TRBV13,TRBD2,NA,TRBJ2-2,TGTGCCAGCAGCTTAGGGACTAGCGGGTTCCACACCGGGGAGCTGTTTTTT,CASSLGTSGFHTGELFF
TRBV6-5,NA,once,TRBJ1-1,TGTGCCAGCAGTTACTCGAAGAGCACTGAAGCTTTCTTT,CASSYSKSTEAFF
TRBV7-9,NA,NA,TRBJ1-1,TGTGCCAGCAGCTTCGAATTCGGAGAGGAAGCTTTCTTT,CASSFEFGEEAFF
TRBV30,NA,NA,TRBJ1-4,TGTGCCTGGAAACTTCCAGGGGACGAAAAACTGTTTTTT,CAWKLPGDEKLFF
TRBV9,NA,NA,TRBJ1-2,TGTGCCAGCAGCGTAGCACGGCGAGGGTACTATGGCTACACCTTC,CASSVARRGYYGYTF
TRBV7-8,TRBD2,NA,TRBJ2-3,TGTGCCAGCAGCTTAGTAGTTAGCGGGAGCACAGATACGCAGTATTTT,CASSLVVSGSTDTQYF
TRBV19,NA,NA,TRBJ1-3,TGTGCCAGTAGCATCGGAGGTTCTGGAAACACCATATATTTT,CASSIGGSGNTIYF
TRBV7-9,NA,NA,TRBJ1-5,TGTGCCAGCAGCTTAGGAGGTCTTGGCAATCAGCCCCAGCATTTT,CASSLGGLGNQPQHF